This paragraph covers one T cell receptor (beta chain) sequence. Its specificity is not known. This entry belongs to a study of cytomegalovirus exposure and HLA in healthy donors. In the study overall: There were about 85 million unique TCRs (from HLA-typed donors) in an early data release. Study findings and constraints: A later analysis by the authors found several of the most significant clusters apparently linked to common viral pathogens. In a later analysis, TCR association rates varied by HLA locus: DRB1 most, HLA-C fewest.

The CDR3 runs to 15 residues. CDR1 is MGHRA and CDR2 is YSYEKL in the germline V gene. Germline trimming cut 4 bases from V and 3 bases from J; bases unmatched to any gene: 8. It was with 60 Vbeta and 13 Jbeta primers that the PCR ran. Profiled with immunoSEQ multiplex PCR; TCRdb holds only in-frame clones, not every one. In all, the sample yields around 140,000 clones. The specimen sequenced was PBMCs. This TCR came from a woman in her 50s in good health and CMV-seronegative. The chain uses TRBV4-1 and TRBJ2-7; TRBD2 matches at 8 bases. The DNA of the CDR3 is TGCGCCAGCAGCCCAGGGGTAGCGGGATTCTACGAGCAGTACTTC. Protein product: CASSPGVAGFYEQYF.